The 28 T cell receptor beta chains in this list originate from one sample, sequenced in a study of CD8+ T cells in alopecia areata (dated 2018 in TCRdb). Libraries were constructed by the immunoSEQ multiplex PCR assay. RNA was extracted from all samples and reverse transcribed into cDNA, which served as template for TCR sequencing. As stored in TCRdb, this immuneACCESS dataset retains in-frame rearrangements with V and J assigned. A fraction of the clones does not appear; measured against another copy, unresolved V genes explain less than half of the discrepancy, and the remainder lacks a known reason. This sample holds around 190,000 clones; 50% to 75% were observed only once. 3.5% to 5% of the sample is held by the ten biggest clonotypes. This sample's time point label indicates: approximately 4 weeks on oral tofacitinib. The sample's treatment or condition, from its label and the paper: oral pan-JAK inhibitor, 5-10 mg twice daily.

This specimen consisted of CD4+ T cells sorted from blood, obtained at week 4, from a patient treated with tofacitinib. These receptors were obtained from a human donor with alopecia areata.

On this clone itself: Distinct nucleotide sequences in the sample also encode this CDR3. The V gene is TRBV4-3, the J gene TRBJ2-2; the D is unclear. The CDR3 has 12 residues. Trimming left V 1 base short and J 5 bases short, with 2 bases between. The V gene's germline CDR1 is LGHNA and CDR2 YSLEER. CDR3 nucleotides: TGCGCCAGCAGCCAAGGGACCGGGGAGCTGTTTTTT. It specifies CASSQGTGELFF.

The chain uses TRBV5-4 and TRBJ1-4; 11 positions agree with TRBD1. Germline V lookup: CDR1 SGHNT, CDR2 YYREEE (reference sequence). The CDR3 sequence is 15 residues long. V dropped 4 bases and J dropped 6; count of bases not matched to a gene: 5. The CDR3 reads CASSDGQGAYEKLFF. The CDR3, as DNA: TGTGCCAGCAGCGACGGACAGGGGGCTTATGAAAAACTGTTTTTT.

The chain joins TRBV5-6 to TRBJ2-7; 9 bases match TRBD1. This CDR3 comprises 15 residues. The ends lost 1 base at V and 3 bases at J; junction bases unmatched: 5. Germline V lookup: CDR1 SGHDT, CDR2 YYEEEE. The CDR3 loop is CASSLPGTGNYEQYF. As DNA, the CDR3 is TGTGCCAGCAGCTTGCCCGGGACAGGGAACTACGAGCAGTACTTC.

This clone occurred once. This chain links TRBV30 with TRBJ1-4; D uncertain. This CDR3 contains 15 residues. Per germline, CDR1 GTSNPN and CDR2 SVGIG (reference sequence). V was clipped by 0 bases and J by 4 bases, with 12 bases between them. CDR3 DNA: TGTGCCTGGAGTGTACTACACGCGGATAATGAAAAACTGTTTTTT. Its protein product is CAWSVLHADNEKLFF.

This clone was seen a single time. This sequence joins TRBV4-3 and TRBJ2-1; D call uncertain. CDR1 is LGHNA, CDR2 YSLEER, per germline. V lost 1 base and J lost 8, with 15 bases in between. The CDR3 has 15 amino acids. The CDR3 loop is CASSQGTELGDEQFF. The CDR3 DNA reads as TGCGCCAGCAGCCAAGGAACGGAGCTAGGCGATGAGCAGTTCTTC.

There are a few counts of this clone. The chain joins TRBV5-1 to TRBJ1-2, with D possibly matching TRBD1 (6 bases). V gave up 0 bases and J gave up 4 bases, with 10 bases separating them. Looked up from germline, CDR1 is SGHRS and CDR2 is YFSETQ. The CDR3 is made up of 14 amino acids. DNA for the CDR3: TGCGCCAGCAGCTTGGTTGGACAGACCTATGGCTACACCTTC. This codes for CASSLVGQTYGYTF.

The V gene is TRBV2, the J gene TRBJ2-5, with unresolved D. Germline CDR1 and CDR2: SNHLY and FYNNEI. The V end lost 4 bases, the J end lost 4 bases, and 10 bases lay between the germline ends. The CDR3 runs to 13 residues. In DNA, the CDR3 is TGTGCCAGCAGTGGTAATCGACGAGAGACCCAGTACTTC. Translating it yields CASSGNRRETQYF.

CDR3 in amino acids: CASSFDSNEQFF. The CDR3 coding sequence is TGCGCCAGCAGCTTTGACAGCAATGAGCAGTTCTTC. The V and J genes are TRBV5-1 and TRBJ2-1; TRBD1 might be the D (5 bases). CDR1 is SGHRS, CDR2 YFSETQ, per germline. The CDR3 sequence is 12 residues long. V lost 2 bases and J lost 6, with 6 bases in between.

This clone was seen more than once but under ten times. This chain links TRBV5-1 with TRBJ1-1; D gene unclear. The CDR3 runs to 14 residues. Germline V lookup: CDR1 SGHRS, CDR2 YFSETQ. The ends were cut back, 4 bases at V and 2 bases at J, with 12 bases in the middle. This chain's CDR3 is CASSVTISNTEAFF. Here the CDR3 DNA reads TGCGCCAGCAGCGTGACAATTTCTAACACTGAAGCTTTCTTT.

The V gene is TRBV5-1, the J gene TRBJ2-7, with TRBD1 matching 7 bases. This CDR3 is 14 amino acids long. The trim removed 5 bases at V and 1 base at J, leaving 6 bases unmatched. Germline CDR1 is SGHRS and CDR2 is YFSETQ. The CDR3 DNA is TGCGCCAGCAGATCCCCGGGACAGTCCTACGAGCAGTACTTC. This translates into CASRSPGQSYEQYF.

The chain has TRBV11-2 and TRBJ1-2; D is unclear. Trimming took off 5 bases at V and 8 bases at J, with 9 bases between the two ends. CDR1 SGHAT and CDR2 FQNNGV come from the germline V gene. This CDR3 spans 11 amino acids. DNA of the CDR3: TGTGCCAGCAGCCGCGGCTACGGCTACACCTTC. The encoded protein is CASSRGYGYTF.

This chain connects TRBV25-1 to TRBJ2-1; D is unclear. Germline V gives CDR1 MGHDK, CDR2 SYGVNS. Trimming shortened V by 4 bases and J by 9 bases, and 7 bases separated the two germline ends. CDR3 length: 11 residues. The CDR3 region is CASSALGEQFF. The CDR3 DNA reads TGTGCCAGCAGTGCCCTGGGTGAGCAGTTCTTC.

Turning to this clone: In the same sample, other DNA sequences code for this CDR3. The rearrangement uses TRBV15 and TRBJ2-7; D not certain. The germline V gene has CDR1 LNHNV and CDR2 YYDKDF (reference sequence). Trimming cost V 0 bases and J 1 base, with 1 base left between them. The length of the CDR3 is 12 residues. CDR3 sequence: CATSRDSYEQYF. The CDR3, as DNA: TGTGCCACCAGCAGAGATTCCTACGAGCAGTACTTC.

This clone was recorded once. The chain carries TRBV6-6 and TRBJ2-1; no clear D. The CDR3 is 15 amino acids. V was cut by 6 bases and J by 4 bases, with 16 bases left in between. The germline gives CDR1 MNHNY, CDR2 SVGAGI (reference sequence). DNA for the CDR3: TGTGCCAGCAGAGACCGTGTGGACGGATACAATGAGCAGTTCTTC. This sequence encodes CASRDRVDGYNEQFF.

The J gene is TRBJ1-1, the V gene TRBV5-4, with 8 positions matching TRBD1. V gave up 0 bases and J gave up 3 bases; unmatched junction bases: 7. CDR3 length: 16 amino acids. CDR1 SGHNT and CDR2 YYREEE come from the germline V gene (reference sequence). CDR3 sequence reads: CASSLGGQAGDTEAFF. CDR3 DNA: TGTGCCAGCAGCTTGGGGGGACAGGCGGGAGACACTGAAGCTTTCTTT.

This clone was seen a handful of times. The rearrangement uses TRBV21-1 and TRBJ1-4. TRBV21-1 is noted as a pseudogene. The CDR3 sequence is 16 residues long. CDR3 DNA: TGTGCCAGCAGCAAAACCAGACGGACCACTAATGAAAAACTGTTTTTT. It is translated as CASSKTRRTTNEKLFF.

This clone was seen once. The chain joins TRBV5-1 to TRBJ2-3; possible D gene TRBD2, 5 bases. The V end lost 0 bases, the J end lost 2 bases, and 10 bases lay between the germline ends. The CDR3 is 15 residues long. CDR1 SGHRS and CDR2 YFSETQ come from the germline V gene. DNA of the CDR3: TGCGCCAGCAGCTTGGGAACCGGGGACACAGATACGCAGTATTTT. Protein sequence: CASSLGTGDTDTQYF.

The chain is built from TRBV4-2 and TRBJ1-6; TRBD1 might be the D (6 bases). The V end was cut by 1 base, the J end by 14 bases, with 18 bases between. The CDR3 extends over 15 amino acids. The germline V gene has CDR1 LGHNA and CDR2 YNFKEQ. The CDR3 here is CASSQAAQGSRALHF. DNA for the CDR3: TGTGCCAGCAGCCAAGCCGCACAGGGTTCGAGAGCCCTCCACTTT.

The gene calls are TRBV30 and TRBJ1-2; maybe TRBD1 (5 bases). CDR1 is GTSNPN, CDR2 SVGIG, per germline (reference sequence). The CDR3 spans 13 residues. V lost 7 bases to trimming and J lost 7 bases, with 19 bases between them. In DNA, the CDR3 is TGTGCCTCTGTGACAGCTCCCTTGGGTGGCTACACCTTC. This encodes CASVTAPLGGYTF.

This chain uses TRBV30 with TRBJ1-5; D is unresolved. Trimming pared 3 bases from V and 7 bases from J, leaving 16 bases between. The V gene's germline CDR1 is GTSNPN and CDR2 SVGIG (reference sequence). There are 14 residues in the CDR3. For the CDR3, the DNA is TGTGCCTGGAGCCCCCTGGGCGGGAGCCAGCCCCAGCATTTT. This codes for CAWSPLGGSQPQHF.

The chain carries TRBV6-5 and TRBJ2-7; D remains unclear. Germline V lookup: CDR1 MNHEY, CDR2 SVGAGI. Trimming took off 5 bases at V and 0 bases at J, with 8 bases between the two ends. This CDR3 has 13 amino acids. Here the CDR3 reads CASSTGRSYEQYF. CDR3 nucleotide sequence: TGTGCCAGCAGTACCGGGCGCTCCTACGAGCAGTACTTC.

About this clone: Other nucleotide sequences in the sample specify the same CDR3. V gene TRBV30 combines with J gene TRBJ2-1; TRBD1 matches at 8 bases. With 5 bases clipped from V and 7 bases from J, the junction kept 4 bases outside the gene matches. The CDR3 is 12 residues long. The germline CDR1 and CDR2 sequences are GTSNPN and SVGIG (reference sequence). CDR3 protein: CAWGRGLNEQFF. Written as DNA, the CDR3 is TGTGCCTGGGGCAGGGGGCTTAATGAGCAGTTCTTC.

This chain joins TRBV5-1 and TRBJ2-1; 7 bases are a match to TRBD1. This CDR3 has 15 residues. In germline, CDR1 is SGHRS, CDR2 YFSETQ. V lost 0 bases, J lost 9 bases, and 9 bases stayed unmatched. The CDR3 protein is CASSLELQGIGEQFF. The CDR3 coding sequence is TGCGCCAGCAGCTTGGAGTTACAGGGGATCGGTGAGCAGTTCTTC.

The chain has TRBV5-1 and TRBJ2-5; the D is unclear. With 4 bases removed from V and 5 bases from J, the gap between germline ends came to 12 bases. The CDR3 totals 13 residues. In germline, CDR1 is SGHRS, CDR2 YFSETQ. This chain's CDR3 is CASSPPTAETQYF. DNA for the CDR3: TGCGCCAGCAGCCCACCCACGGCGGAGACCCAGTACTTC.

V usage is TRBV7-2 and J usage is TRBJ2-7; TRBD1 is a possible D gene (5 bases). CDR1 and CDR2 from the germline V gene are SGHTA and FQGNSA. CDR3 length: 13 amino acids. With 5 bases removed from V and 2 bases from J, the gap between germline ends came to 10 bases. CDR3 protein: CASSMTVTYEQYF. CDR3 nucleotide sequence: TGTGCCAGCAGCATGACAGTGACCTACGAGCAGTACTTC.

CDR3 residues: CSVEWRTDTQYF. CDR3 in DNA: TGCAGCGTTGAATGGCGCACAGATACGCAGTATTTT. The chain is built from TRBV29-1 and TRBJ2-3; D is unclear. Deletions cut 2 bases from V and 1 base from J, with 4 bases between. The germline V gene has CDR1 SQVTM and CDR2 ANQGSEA. This CDR3 comprises 12 residues.

This clone was counted between two and nine times. The chain couples TRBV5-1 to TRBJ2-4; TRBD1 or TRBD2 may be the D gene (6 bases each). This CDR3 spans 19 amino acids. Germline CDR1 reads SGHRS; CDR2 reads YFSETQ. V gave up 1 base and J gave up 1 base, with 21 bases separating them. CDR3 loop: CASSLIPSLGGPAKNIQYF. CDR3 in DNA: TGCGCCAGCAGCTTGATACCCTCGTTAGGGGGGCCTGCCAAAAACATTCAGTACTTC.

The gene calls are TRBV6-6 and TRBJ1-2; D remains ambiguous. This CDR3 contains 16 residues. Per germline, CDR1 MNHNY and CDR2 SVGAGI (reference sequence). The V end lost 4 bases, the J end lost 4 bases, and 19 bases lay between the germline ends. CDR3 bases: TGTGCCAGCAGTTCACCCATTCCCGGGGAGGGCTATGGCTACACCTTC. Protein sequence: CASSSPIPGEGYGYTF.